The 28 T cell receptor beta chains listed next were all sequenced from one sample in a study of T cells in Graves' hyperthyroidism and ophthalmopathy (dated by TCRdb to about 2019). Library preparation was by multiplex PCR. The data were produced on an Illumina HiSeq 2000. The TCR beta CDR3 regions were amplified from RNA transcripts. A first-round RT-PCR of the TCR CDR3 used the HTBI primer set with the Qiagen OneStep RT-PCR kit. TCRdb itself trimmed the public reads at Q25 with fastp, ran MiXCR and retained productive beta chains. Here each entry gathers all rows of one CDR3 protein and keeps the most common genes and DNA. The sample table shows some 200,000 distinct CDR3 sequences, and 15% to 20% are seen once. The ten largest clones add up to 50% of the sample. The source material was blood. The receptor set was obtained from a man in his fifties with Graves' hyperthyroidism.

This clonotype was seen many times. CDR3 loop: CASSEAGRNTEAFF. The DNA of the CDR3 is TGTGCCAGCAGCGAGGCCGGCAGGAACACTGAAGCTTTCTTT. The genes are TRBV7-3 and TRBJ1-1; D uncertain. Germline CDR1 is SGHTA and CDR2 is FQGTGA. The CDR3 sequence is 14 residues long. Deletions cut 5 bases from V and 1 base from J, with 11 bases between.

The chain joins TRBV28 to TRBJ2-4, with D perhaps matching TRBD1 or TRBD2 (6 bases each). Per the germline V gene, CDR1 is MDHEN and CDR2 is SYDVKM. Between the trimmed V and J ends, which lost 5 bases and 7 bases, there was a span of 18 bases. This CDR3 contains 15 residues. CDR3 residues: CASSLPGEVFNIQYF. CDR3 coding DNA: TGTGCCAGCAGTCTCCCAGGGGAGGTTTTTAACATTCAGTACTTC.

V gene TRBV6-1 combines with J gene TRBJ1-6; no reliable D call. There are 15 residues in the CDR3. V was pared by 6 bases and J by 7 bases, with 16 bases between. Germline V gives CDR1 MNHNS, CDR2 SASEGT. The CDR3 DNA follows: TGTGCCAGCAGGACTACTGGGCCCCAAAATTCACCCCTCCACTTT. The encoded protein is CASRTTGPQNSPLHF.

This clonotype was seen repeatedly, ten times or more. V is TRBV7-9 and J is TRBJ1-2; TRBD1 might be the D (6 bases). In germline, CDR1 is SEHNR, CDR2 FQNEAQ (reference sequence). The V and J ends lost 5 bases and 5 bases respectively, with 18 bases between them. CDR3 length equals 15 residues. The CDR3 region is CASSEPMTGLYGYTF. The CDR3 DNA is TGTGCCAGCAGCGAACCGATGACAGGCCTATATGGCTACACCTTC.

The sample holds many counts of this clonotype. The J gene is TRBJ2-7, the V gene TRBV28; TRBD2 might be the D (6 bases). V lost 2 bases and J 5 bases, leaving 10 bases between the germline ends. This CDR3 comprises 13 residues. Per the germline V gene, CDR1 is MDHEN and CDR2 is SYDVKM. CDR3 in DNA: TGTGCCAGCAGTTTAAACGGGAGCGACGAGCAGTACTTC. This translates into CASSLNGSDEQYF.

At least ten counts were recorded for this clonotype. V usage is TRBV5-1 and J usage is TRBJ2-2, with 14 bases identical to TRBD2. CDR3 length: 17 residues. Germline V CDR1 and CDR2: SGHRS, YFSETQ. The V segment lost 3 bases and the J segment 6 bases; nucleotides outside the gene matches: 7. For the CDR3, the DNA is TGCGCCAGCAGCTACGGACTAGCGGGAGGTCGGGCCGGGGAGCTGTTTTTT. Translated, it gives CASSYGLAGGRAGELFF. The full variable domain, completed using reference TRBV5-1 and TRBJ2-2, is KAGVTQTPRYLIKTRGQQVTLSCSPISGHRSVSWYQQTPGQGLQFLFEYFSETQRNKGNFPGRFSGRQFSNSRSEMNVSTLELGDSALYLCASSYGLAGGRAGELFFGEGSRLTVL.

This clonotype turned up a few times. CDR3 loop: CSASIRDGDYGYTF. Here the CDR3 DNA reads TGCAGTGCTAGTATCAGGGATGGAGACTATGGCTACACCTTC. V and J are TRBV20-1 and TRBJ1-2; the D gene is possibly TRBD1 (5 bases). The CDR3 sequence is 14 residues long. Germline assignment: CDR1 DFQATT and CDR2 SNEGSKA (reference sequence). Trimming removed 3 bases from V and 3 bases from J, with 14 bases in between.

This clonotype was recorded many times. The chain couples TRBV6-1 to TRBJ2-5, with D maybe TRBD2 (6 bases). V was trimmed by 6 bases and J by 0 bases, leaving 17 bases between them. Per germline, CDR1 MNHNS and CDR2 SASEGT. This CDR3 comprises 16 residues. CDR3 in amino acids: CASSSDRGGNQETQYF. CDR3 nucleotide sequence: TGTGCCAGCAGCTCCGATCGGGGCGGGAACCAAGAGACCCAGTACTTC.

Of note for this clonotype: The germline gene is not matched at one end of the junction; a read error may be the cause. The chain is built from TRBV27 and TRBJ2-3, with 15 bases aligning to TRBD2. CDR3 length: 17 amino acids. Germline CDR1 is MNHEY and CDR2 is SMNVEV (reference sequence). CDR3 protein: CASSSGLAGGPRDTQCF. The CDR3 DNA follows: TGTGCCAGCAGTTCAGGACTAGCGGGAGGGCCAAGAGATACGCAATGTTTT.

The chain employs TRBV5-1 and TRBJ1-5; 12 bases line up with TRBD1. The germline V gene encodes CDR1 SGHRS and CDR2 YFSETQ. Losses at the gene ends were 4 bases for V and 16 bases for J; bases not matched to a gene: 18. The CDR3 runs 16 residues. This CDR3 is CASSPKGTGGVGPLHF. DNA of the CDR3: TGCGCCAGCAGCCCGAAAGGGACAGGGGGCGTGGGCCCGCTCCATTTT.

This clonotype was observed at least ten times. The V gene is TRBV12-3 or TRBV12-4, the J gene TRBJ2-5; D ambiguous. The CDR3 extends over 17 amino acids. V was trimmed by 0 bases and J by 5 bases, leaving 19 bases between them. This chain's CDR3 is CASSLAIVANRHETQYF. Here the CDR3 DNA reads TGTGCCAGCAGTTTAGCTATCGTGGCTAATAGACATGAGACCCAGTACTTC.

The chain carries TRBV11-3 and TRBJ2-3, with a weak D call TRBD1 (5 bases). The germline CDR1 and CDR2 sequences are SGHNT and YENEEA. The length of the CDR3 is 15 residues. V was trimmed by 4 bases and J by 3 bases, leaving 14 bases between them. The DNA for the CDR3 is TGTGCCAGCAGCTCAACTGGCCAGGGTACAGATACGCAGTATTTT. The encoded protein is CASSSTGQGTDTQYF.

In this sample, this clonotype turned up many times. The chain is built from TRBV27 and TRBJ2-1, with TRBD2 identical over 11 bases. Germline V CDR1 and CDR2: MNHEY, SMNVEV (reference sequence). The V and J ends lost 4 bases and 4 bases, in that order; junction bases with no gene match: 6. This CDR3 has 16 amino acids. CDR3 sequence: CASSSYLAGGYNEQFF. CDR3 nucleotide sequence: TGTGCCAGCAGTTCATATCTAGCGGGAGGTTACAATGAGCAGTTCTTC.

This clonotype was seen many times. V and J are TRBV10-3 and TRBJ2-5; D is perhaps TRBD1 (6 bases). From germline, CDR1 is ENHRY and CDR2 SYGVKD. There are 13 residues in the CDR3. V lost 4 bases and J 0 bases, leaving 6 bases between the germline ends. Here the CDR3 DNA reads TGTGCCATCAGTGGGGACAACCAAGAGACCCAGTACTTC. Its translation is CAISGDNQETQYF.

This clonotype occurred a few times. The gene calls are TRBV10-3 and TRBJ2-5, with TRBD1 as a possible D gene (6 bases). V lost 6 bases and J lost 2, with 13 bases in between. This CDR3 is built from 14 residues. CDR1 ENHRY and CDR2 SYGVKD come from the germline V gene. The CDR3, as DNA: TGTGCCATCAGAGGGACACGCCATCAAGAGACCCAGTACTTC. This codes for CAIRGTRHQETQYF.

This chain uses TRBV7-2 with TRBJ1-3, with 7 bases identical to TRBD1. Per germline, CDR1 SGHTA and CDR2 FQGNSA. The V and J ends lost 5 bases and 1 base, in that order; junction bases with no gene match: 2. The CDR3 loop spans 14 amino acids. CDR3 in DNA: TGTGCCAGCAGCGTACAGGGGTCTGGAAACACCATATATTTT. Protein sequence: CASSVQGSGNTIYF.

This clonotype was picked up many times. The CDR3: CASSTRQGGASYTF. The CDR3 nucleotides are TGTGCCAGCAGCACCAGACAGGGAGGGGCCTCTTACACCTTC. This chain links TRBV7-2 with TRBJ1-2; TRBD1 agrees at 7 bases. Germline CDR1 SGHTA, CDR2 FQGNSA. The CDR3 sequence is 14 residues long. V trimming: 5 bases; J trimming: 11 bases; junction bases outside the gene matches: 14.

This clonotype has more than one count but fewer than ten. The chain links TRBV6-5 to TRBJ1-2; a weak D match, TRBD1 (5 bases). The CDR3 is 13 residues long. Germline loops: CDR1 MNHEY, CDR2 SVGAGI. Trimming shortened V by 2 bases and J by 7 bases, and 11 bases separated the two germline ends. The CDR3 coding sequence is TGTGCCAGCAGTTACGGGGGGAAAGGTGGCTACACCTTC. As protein: CASSYGGKGGYTF.

This clonotype was picked up a small number of times. The V and J genes are TRBV27 and TRBJ2-7; D perhaps matches TRBD2 (5 bases). The ends were cut back, 3 bases at V and 2 bases at J, with 11 bases in the middle. This CDR3 spans 14 amino acids. In germline, CDR1 is MNHEY, CDR2 SMNVEV (reference sequence). The CDR3 spells CASSLLATTYEQYF. The CDR3 nucleotides are TGTGCCAGCAGTTTGCTAGCAACCACCTACGAGCAGTACTTC.

This clonotype was seen ten or more times. The rearrangement uses TRBV6-1 and TRBJ2-1, with D possibly matching TRBD2 (5 bases). The CDR3 is made up of 15 amino acids. Germline loops: CDR1 MNHNS, CDR2 SASEGT. Trimming cost V 4 bases and J 0 bases, with 10 bases left between them. The CDR3 here is CASSATGGSYNEQFF. The DNA of the CDR3 is TGTGCCAGCAGTGCCACCGGAGGCTCCTACAATGAGCAGTTCTTC.

This clonotype was seen at least ten times. This rearrangement joins TRBV6-1 to TRBJ2-7; D unclear. Germline lookup yields CDR1 MNHNS and CDR2 SASEGT. Trimming cost V 7 bases and J 0 bases, with 10 bases left between them. This CDR3 is 13 amino acids long. This chain's CDR3 is CASTQTPSYEQYF. The CDR3 DNA reads TGTGCCAGCACCCAGACACCCTCCTACGAGCAGTACTTC.

The chain joins TRBV29-1 to TRBJ2-5; tentative D call: TRBD2 (6 bases). Germline V gene data show CDR1 as SQVTM and CDR2 as ANQGSEA. V lost 2 bases, J lost 5 bases, and 18 bases lay in between. The CDR3 contains 15 residues. The CDR3 coding sequence is TGCAGCGTTGAAACCGGGAGCCAAGGTTGGGAGACCCAGTACTTC. Encoded protein: CSVETGSQGWETQYF.

To note about this clonotype: A much bigger clone sits one base away, suggesting this may be a read error. This chain links TRBV7-9 with TRBJ2-6; TRBD1 aligns across 8 bases. Germline-derived CDR1 and CDR2 are SEHNR and FQNEAQ (reference sequence). This CDR3 has 17 residues. The DNA of the CDR3 is TGTGCCAGCAACTTATGGACAGGGAACTCTGGGGCCAACGTCCTGACTTTC. This codes for CASNLWTGNSGANVLTF.

This clonotype was detected a few times. This chain links TRBV5-1 with TRBJ2-1; TRBD2 matches 7 bases. The CDR3 totals 14 residues. With V trimmed by 5 bases and J by 6 bases, 8 bases remained unmatched. Germline lookup yields CDR1 SGHRS and CDR2 YFSETQ. CDR3 nucleotides: TGCGCCAGCAGATCCGGGACTACGCGCAATGAGCAGTTCTTC. Its protein product is CASRSGTTRNEQFF.

This clonotype was found a few times. This chain connects TRBV7-2 to TRBJ2-7; the match to TRBD2 covers 7 bases. Unmatched junction bases numbered 8, after V lost 4 bases and J lost 2 bases. There are 15 residues in the CDR3. CDR1 and CDR2 from the germline V gene are SGHTA and FQGNSA. The CDR3 protein is CASSYSLASAYEQYF. The CDR3 bases are TGTGCCAGCAGCTACTCACTAGCGTCGGCCTACGAGCAGTACTTC.

The sample holds a few counts of this clonotype. The chain couples TRBV7-2 to TRBJ1-5, with D uncertain. The CDR3 totals 16 residues. Germline loops: CDR1 SGHTA, CDR2 FQGNSA. The ends were cut back, 1 base at V and 3 bases at J, with 13 bases in the middle. The CDR3 protein is CASSLGVTLLNQPQHF. The CDR3 DNA follows: TGTGCCAGCAGCTTAGGGGTTACACTTCTCAATCAGCCCCAGCATTTT.

The V and J genes are TRBV20-1 and TRBJ2-7, with TRBD1 identical over 8 bases. Trimming at V came to 3 bases and at J to 2 bases, leaving 6 bases not matched to a gene. This CDR3 has 14 amino acids. Germline V gene lookup returns CDR1 DFQATT and CDR2 SNEGSKA (reference sequence). In nucleotides, the CDR3 is TGCAGTGCTAGCTTCCCAGGGGGCGCCTACGAGCAGTACTTC. Translated: CSASFPGGAYEQYF.

There are a few counts of this clonotype. The chain is built from TRBV6-2 or TRBV6-3 and TRBJ2-5; D is perhaps TRBD1 (6 bases). Germline lookup yields CDR1 MNHEY and CDR2 SVGEGT. This CDR3 spans 15 amino acids. Trimming removed 2 bases at V and 5 bases at J, with 15 bases between. CDR3 region: CASSYPSAGAETQYF. Here the CDR3 DNA reads TGTGCCAGCAGTTACCCGTCGGCAGGGGCCGAGACCCAGTACTTC.